A selection of T cell receptor beta chains follows, all from one sample in a study of T cell responses to AZD1222 COVID-19 vaccine. Here immunoSEQ multiplex PCR was the method, and the copy in TCRdb shows in-frame clones only, minus some. The sample holds more than 150,000 clones; around 90% are singletons and the top ten take roughly 2%. Specimen: peripheral blood, collected 28 days after the second AZD1222 dose. Receptor source: an adult who received the AZD1222 COVID-19 vaccine. CDR3s include the opening cysteine and the closing phenylalanine or tryptophan. Fields, in order: D gene, clone size, J gene, V gene, CDR3 DNA, CDR3 protein. D genes are given only for firm matches. Clone size is stated in some rows and not others, as once, few, many or a class when expanded.

>.|.|TRBJ2-1|TRBV21-1
TGTGCCAGCAGCAAACCGCGGGGGGGCATAAATGAGCAGTTCTTC
CASSKPRGGINEQFF
>.|once|TRBJ1-4|TRBV27
TGTGCCAGCTCTTTGGGGGCAATGGGAAATGAAAAACTGTTTTTT
CASSLGAMGNEKLFF
>.|.|TRBJ1-5|TRBV28
TGTGCCAGCACTGAGGGGCTGGGCAATCAGCCCCAGCATTTT
CASTEGLGNQPQHF
>.|.|TRBJ1-1|TRBV18
TGTGCCAGCTCACCGCGGGACACCAGGGACACTGAAGCTTTCTTT
CASSPRDTRDTEAFF
>.|.|TRBJ1-1|TRBV7-8
TGTGCCAGCAGCTTACGCGGGAACACTGAAGCTTTCTTT
CASSLRGNTEAFF
>TRBD2|.|TRBJ2-3|TRBV9
TGTGCCAGCAGCATAAGGGGACTAGCGGGAGGGCATACGCAGTATTTT
CASSIRGLAGGHTQYF
>.|.|TRBJ2-1|TRBV3-1/TRBV3-2
TGTGCCAGCAGCCAGGCCCGACACAATGAGCAGTTCTTC
CASSQARHNEQFF
>.|.|TRBJ2-5|TRBV29-1
TGCAGCGTTGTTGGCAGGATCAAAGAGACCCAGTACTTC
CSVVGRIKETQYF
>.|once|TRBJ2-3|TRBV20-1
TGCAGTGTCCCGAAAACAGATACGCAGTATTTT
CSVPKTDTQYF
>.|.|TRBJ1-3|TRBV3-1/TRBV3-2
TGTGCCAGCAGCCAGGGAAACACCATATATTTT
CASSQGNTIYF
>.|.|TRBJ1-6|TRBV21-1
TGTGCCAGCAGCAAAGGCTGGAGGATTAATTCACCCCTCCACTTT
CASSKGWRINSPLHF
>.|once|TRBJ1-1|TRBV28
TGTGCCAGCAGCTCCGAGGGGAACACTGAAGCTTTCTTT
CASSSEGNTEAFF
>.|.|TRBJ1-4|TRBV4-2
TGTGCCAGCAGCCAAGGCAGGGGCACTAATGAAAAACTGTTTTTT
CASSQGRGTNEKLFF
>TRBD2|.|TRBJ2-7|TRBV13
TGTGCCAGCAGCTACGGACGAGCGGGAGAGCAGTACTTC
CASSYGRAGEQYF
>.|.|TRBJ1-3|TRBV11-3
TGTGCCAGCAGTCTTAGTACACTCACTGGGAACACCATATATTTT
CASSLSTLTGNTIYF
>.|.|TRBJ2-3|TRBV4-3
TGCGCCAGCAGCCAAGCCGGCCGGGGGGCCTTCAGCACAGATACGCAGTATTTT
CASSQAGRGAFSTDTQYF
>TRBD2|.|TRBJ2-3|TRBV27
TGTGCCAGCAGTTTATGGACTAGCGGGGGAGGCACAGATACGCAGTATTTT
CASSLWTSGGGTDTQYF
>TRBD1|once|TRBJ1-2|TRBV28
TGTGCCAGCAGTCCGCTAGGGCAGGGGGATGGCTACACCTTC
CASSPLGQGDGYTF
>.|.|TRBJ2-3|TRBV25-1
TGTGCCAGCAGTGTTGGGGGACGGTATACGCAGTATTTT
CASSVGGRYTQYF
>TRBD1|.|TRBJ2-5|TRBV7-9
TGTGCCAGCAGCTTAGAAGGACAGGGGGAGACCCAGTACTTC
CASSLEGQGETQYF
>.|few|TRBJ2-1|TRBV9
TGTGCCAGCAGCGCTACCGGGAGACGCAATGAGCAGTTCTTC
CASSATGRRNEQFF
>.|.|TRBJ1-4|TRBV9
TGTGCCAGCACCCCGGCGGGGGATAATGAAAAACTGTTTTTT
CASTPAGDNEKLFF
>.|.|TRBJ1-6|TRBV30
TGTGCCTGGCTAATCACCAGGGGTTCACCCCTCCACTTT
CAWLITRGSPLHF
>TRBD2|.|TRBJ2-2|TRBV19
TGTGCCAGTAGCCCCCCGACTAGCATCACCGGGGAGCTGTTTTTT
CASSPPTSITGELFF
>.|once|TRBJ2-7|TRBV4-3
TGCGCCAGCAGCCAAGAAGCTCGCCCGTCCTTCTACGAGCAGTACTTC
CASSQEARPSFYEQYF
>TRBD2|.|TRBJ2-7|TRBV3-1/TRBV3-2
TGTGCCAGCAGCCTTGCGGGAGGGGGCGCCCAGTTC
CASSLAGGGAQF
>.|once|TRBJ1-4|TRBV28
TGTGCCAGCAGTGGGAGGACACTCACTAATGAAAAACTGTTTTTT
CASSGRTLTNEKLFF
>.|.|TRBJ2-2|TRBV9
TGTGCCAGCAGCGTAGTCACACCTTCGAACACCGGGGAGCTGTTTTTT
CASSVVTPSNTGELFF
>TRBD1|.|TRBJ2-1|TRBV25-1
TGTGCCAGCAGTGGGACGGACAGGGGGACCTACAATGAGCAGTTCTTC
CASSGTDRGTYNEQFF
>TRBD1|once|TRBJ1-6|TRBV11-3
TGTGCCAGCAGCCTTCGACAGGGTATGACCTATAATTCACCCCTCCACTTT
CASSLRQGMTYNSPLHF
>.|.|TRBJ2-1|TRBV18
TGTGCCAGCTCCCCCTCCTTGGCAGGGAACAATGAGCAGTTCTTC
CASSPSLAGNNEQFF
>TRBD1|.|TRBJ1-1|TRBV28
TGTGCCAGCAGCTCGGGACAGGGAGGGTTCTCGAAAGCTTTCTTT
CASSSGQGGFSKAFF
>.|.|TRBJ1-3|TRBV5-1
TGCGCCAGCAGCCCCGCGGGGGTGAGCTCTGGAAACACCATATATTTT
CASSPAGVSSGNTIYF
>.|.|TRBJ2-7|TRBV13
TGTGCCAGCAGCTTAGCGGGTTCTCGGGAGCAGTACTTC
CASSLAGSREQYF
>.|.|TRBJ1-1|TRBV28
TGTGCCAGCAGCCCCGGGCATAACGCTGAAGCTTTCTTT
CASSPGHNAEAFF